These 20 T cell receptor beta chains were sequenced from one sample in a study of control samples from healthy donors and cancer patients. The repertoire was sequenced with immunoSEQ multiplex PCR; TCRdb's copy has only in-frame clones and lacks some. The sample holds fewer than 50,000 clones, roughly nine tenths seen once. Sequenced material: PBMCs. These receptors all come from a man aged 30 to 45 with colorectal cancer.

The chain combines TRBV5-1 with TRBJ2-1; no definite D call. Between the trimmed V and J ends, which lost 0 bases and 3 bases, there was a span of 4 bases. Per the germline V gene, CDR1 is SGHRS and CDR2 is YFSETQ. The CDR3 loop spans 13 amino acids. Here the CDR3 DNA reads TGCGCCAGCAGCTTGGCCGACTACAATGAGCAGTTCTTC. Its translation is CASSLADYNEQFF.

A single count supports this clone. CDR3 protein: CASRLRGGISYEQYV. For the CDR3, the DNA is TGTGCCAGCAGGTTAAGGGGGGGCATCTCCTACGAGCAGTACGTC. The rearrangement uses TRBV27 and TRBJ2-7; maybe TRBD2 (7 bases). Germline CDR1 and CDR2: MNHEY and SMNVEV (reference sequence). The V gene lost 6 bases and the J gene lost 0 bases, with 15 bases spanning the gap. This CDR3 has 15 amino acids.

The V and J genes are TRBV5-6 and TRBJ1-6, with TRBD1 matching 8 bases. The CDR3 loop spans 14 amino acids. CDR1 is SGHDT and CDR2 is YYEEEE in the germline V gene. V gave up 4 bases and J gave up 10 bases; unmatched junction bases: 7. CDR3 DNA: TGTGCCAGCAGCACCCGACAGGGGTGGTCACCCCTCCACTTT. Translated, it gives CASSTRQGWSPLHF.

The chain recombines TRBV30 with TRBJ1-6; D may be TRBD1 (5 bases). CDR1 GTSNPN and CDR2 SVGIG come from the germline V gene (reference sequence). CDR3 size: 13 residues. V lost 1 base to trimming and J lost 9 bases, with 10 bases between them. Written as DNA, the CDR3 is TGTGCCTGGAGTGAAGGGACGGGTTCACCCCTCCACTTT. Translated: CAWSEGTGSPLHF.

In its sample, this clone was seen a few times. This chain uses TRBV12-5 with TRBJ1-1, with D unresolved. V was cut by 0 bases and J by 2 bases, with 7 bases left in between. CDR1 LGHNT and CDR2 FRNRAP come from the germline V gene. The CDR3 is made up of 14 amino acids. The CDR3 loop is CASGLVLVNTEAFF. CDR3 bases: TGTGCTAGTGGTTTGGTACTAGTCAACACTGAAGCTTTCTTT.

In this sample, this clone turned up once. This chain connects TRBV5-4 to TRBJ2-2; D remains ambiguous. The CDR3 has 13 amino acids. Germline CDR1 reads SGHNT; CDR2 reads YYREEE (reference sequence). V lost 3 bases, J lost 5 bases, and 8 bases lay in between. For the CDR3, the DNA is TGTGCCAGCAGCTCTCTAGGGACCGGGGAGCTGTTTTTT. It encodes CASSSLGTGELFF.

The chain is built from TRBV7-8 and TRBJ2-7; no reliable D call. The CDR3 spans 11 residues. Trimming stripped 6 bases from V and 3 bases from J, with 6 bases between. CDR1 and CDR2 (germline): SGHVS, FQNEAQ. This CDR3 is CASSVHYEQYF. In DNA form, the CDR3 reads TGTGCCAGCAGTGTCCACTACGAGCAGTACTTC.

The rearrangement uses TRBV18 and TRBJ2-1; TRBD1 is a possible D gene (5 bases). The CDR3 length is 17 residues. V was cut by 3 bases and J by 8 bases, with 23 bases left in between. Germline CDR1 and CDR2: KGHSH and LQKENI. CDR3 coding DNA: TGTGCCAGCTCACCCTATTTTGGTAAGGGCCAGGGTGATGAGCAGTTCTTC. This gives the protein CASSPYFGKGQGDEQFF.

The chain combines TRBV6-6 with TRBJ2-7; D possibly corresponds to TRBD2 (6 bases). This CDR3 region has 15 residues. The V gene's germline CDR1 is MNHNY and CDR2 SVGAGI (reference sequence). Deletions cut 0 bases from V and 5 bases from J, with 14 bases between. The CDR3 protein is CASSYSYGGINEQYF. CDR3 DNA: TGTGCCAGCAGTTACTCATACGGGGGAATCAACGAGCAGTACTTC.

The table lists this clone with a count of one. The rearrangement joins TRBV5-1 to TRBJ2-5; 7 bases are a match to TRBD2. Unmatched junction bases numbered 1, after V lost 0 bases and J lost 2 bases. Germline-derived CDR1 and CDR2 are SGHRS and YFSETQ. CDR3 length: 14 amino acids. CDR3 region: CASSLGTRQETQYF. The CDR3 DNA sequence: TGCGCCAGCAGCTTGGGGACTAGACAAGAGACCCAGTACTTC.

This clone was detected once. The V and J genes are TRBV6-5 and TRBJ1-2; D is ambiguous. CDR1 MNHEY and CDR2 SVGAGI come from the germline V gene. The CDR3 has 11 amino acids. Trimming stripped 6 bases from V and 4 bases from J, with 6 bases between. The CDR3 loop reads CASRDLYGYTF. The CDR3 coding sequence is TGTGCCAGCAGGGACCTCTATGGCTACACCTTC.

This chain connects TRBV5-4 to TRBJ1-1; D not resolved. V gave up 3 bases and J gave up 6 bases, with 15 bases separating them. The CDR3 contains 14 residues. Germline CDR1 reads SGHNT; CDR2 reads YYREEE (reference sequence). CDR3 amino acids: CASSSEWEWAEAFF. CDR3 nucleotide sequence: TGTGCCAGCAGCTCTGAGTGGGAATGGGCTGAAGCTTTCTTT.

This clone was found a few times. The V gene is TRBV4-3, the J gene TRBJ1-2; TRBD1 matches 9 bases. The trim removed 3 bases at V and 4 bases at J, leaving 6 bases unmatched. Germline loops: CDR1 LGHNA, CDR2 YSLEER. The CDR3 loop spans 15 amino acids. The CDR3 reads CASSQRRDRAYGYTF. CDR3 bases: TGCGCCAGCAGCCAGCGCCGGGACAGGGCCTATGGCTACACCTTC.

This chain joins TRBV6-6 and TRBJ1-4; 8 nucleotides agree with TRBD1. The V gene end was trimmed by 6 bases and the J gene end by 8 bases; junction bases not matched to a gene: 11. The CDR3 sequence is 15 residues long. The germline CDR1 and CDR2 sequences are MNHNY and SVGAGI (reference sequence). The CDR3 here is CASSPRQGLREKLFF. The CDR3 DNA sequence: TGTGCCAGCAGCCCCAGACAGGGGCTTCGGGAAAAACTGTTTTTT.

This chain connects TRBV6-6 to TRBJ2-1; 8 bases agree with TRBD2. This CDR3 is built from 13 residues. Per the germline V gene, CDR1 is MNHNY and CDR2 is SVGAGI (reference sequence). After removal of 6 bases from V and 7 bases from J, the junction contained 5 bases not matched to a gene. The CDR3 sequence: CASRPGLGNEQFF. In nucleotides, the CDR3 is TGTGCCAGCAGGCCGGGACTAGGGAATGAGCAGTTCTTC.

The chain employs TRBV27 and TRBJ2-5; 7 nucleotides align to TRBD2. This CDR3 spans 14 amino acids. The germline V gene has CDR1 MNHEY and CDR2 SMNVEV (reference sequence). V was pared by 3 bases and J by 5 bases, with 6 bases of the junction left unmatched. The chain's CDR3 is CASSLGGGGETQYF. The CDR3 DNA sequence: TGTGCCAGCAGTTTGGGGGGGGGAGGTGAGACCCAGTACTTC.

The V call is TRBV11-2, the J call TRBJ2-5; TRBD2 might be the D (6 bases). This CDR3 has 14 residues. The V gene lost 1 base and the J gene lost 7 bases, with 13 bases spanning the gap. CDR1 SGHAT and CDR2 FQNNGV come from the germline V gene. The CDR3 spells CASSLGAGAGTQYF. CDR3 nucleotides: TGTGCCAGCAGCTTAGGAGCTGGAGCGGGGACCCAGTACTTC.

The chain is built from TRBV6-2 or TRBV6-3 and TRBJ2-2; a weak D match, TRBD1 (6 bases). Germline V gene sequence: CDR1 MNHEY, CDR2 SVGEGT. The CDR3 extends over 18 amino acids. V was pared by 2 bases and J by 1 base, with 17 bases between. The CDR3: CASSYPKGIGGNTGELFF. The CDR3 nucleotides read TGTGCCAGCAGTTACCCCAAGGGTATAGGGGGGAACACCGGGGAGCTGTTTTTT.

The rearrangement uses TRBV6-5 and TRBJ2-1; 8 nucleotides align to TRBD2. The CDR3 sequence is 14 residues long. J was trimmed by 10 bases and V by 5 bases; bases with no gene match: 10. Germline V gene data show CDR1 as MNHEY and CDR2 as SVGAGI. This CDR3 reads CASSTGGPDREQFF. The CDR3 region has the DNA TGTGCCAGCAGTACGGGGGGGCCCGATCGGGAGCAGTTCTTC.

The chain has TRBV24-1 and TRBJ2-2; 7 nucleotides line up with TRBD1. The CDR3 extends over 16 amino acids. V trimming: 9 bases; J trimming: 5 bases; junction bases outside the gene matches: 14. Germline V gene lookup returns CDR1 KGHDR and CDR2 SFDVKD. The CDR3 here is CATSVEGGAGTGELFF. CDR3 bases: TGTGCCACCTCAGTCGAAGGGGGCGCAGGGACCGGGGAGCTGTTTTTT.